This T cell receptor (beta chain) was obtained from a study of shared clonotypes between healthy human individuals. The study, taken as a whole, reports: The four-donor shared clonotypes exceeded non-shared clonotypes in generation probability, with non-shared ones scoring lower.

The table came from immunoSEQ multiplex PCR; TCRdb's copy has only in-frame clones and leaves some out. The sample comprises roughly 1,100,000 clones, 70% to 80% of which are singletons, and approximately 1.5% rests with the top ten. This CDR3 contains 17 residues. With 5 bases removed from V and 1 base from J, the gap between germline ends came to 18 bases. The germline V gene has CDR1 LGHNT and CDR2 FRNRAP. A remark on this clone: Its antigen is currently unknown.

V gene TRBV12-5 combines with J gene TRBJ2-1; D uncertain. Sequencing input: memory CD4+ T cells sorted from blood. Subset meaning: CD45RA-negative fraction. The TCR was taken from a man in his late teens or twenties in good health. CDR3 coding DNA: TGTGCTAGTGGTCCCGGCAGATCGCTTGGATCCTACAATGAGCAGTTCTTC. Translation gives CASGPGRSLGSYNEQFF.